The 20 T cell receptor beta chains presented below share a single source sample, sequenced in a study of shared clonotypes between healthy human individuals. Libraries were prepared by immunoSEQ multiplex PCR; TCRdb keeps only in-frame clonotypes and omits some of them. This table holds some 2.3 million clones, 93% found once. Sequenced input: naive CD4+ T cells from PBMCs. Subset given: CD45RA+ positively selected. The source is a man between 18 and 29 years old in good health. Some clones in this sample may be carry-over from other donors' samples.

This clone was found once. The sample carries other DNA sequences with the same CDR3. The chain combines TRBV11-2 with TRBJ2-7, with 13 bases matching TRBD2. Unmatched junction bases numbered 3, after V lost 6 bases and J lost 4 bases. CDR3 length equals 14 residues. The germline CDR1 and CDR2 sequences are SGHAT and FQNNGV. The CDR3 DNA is TGTGCCAGCAGGCGACTAGCGGGAGGTTACGAGCAGTACTTC. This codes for CASRRLAGGYEQYF.

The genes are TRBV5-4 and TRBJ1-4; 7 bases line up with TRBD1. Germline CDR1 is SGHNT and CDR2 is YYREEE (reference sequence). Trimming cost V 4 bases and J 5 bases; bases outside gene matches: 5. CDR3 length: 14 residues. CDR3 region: CASSQGGANEKLFF. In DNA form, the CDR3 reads TGTGCCAGCAGCCAGGGGGGGGCCAATGAAAAACTGTTTTTT.

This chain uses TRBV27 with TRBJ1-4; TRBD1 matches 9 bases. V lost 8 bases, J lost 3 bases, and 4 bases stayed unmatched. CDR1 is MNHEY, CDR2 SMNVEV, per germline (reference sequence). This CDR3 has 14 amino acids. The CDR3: CASGGQGSNEKLFF. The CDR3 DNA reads TGTGCCAGCGGGGGACAGGGTTCTAATGAAAAACTGTTTTTT.

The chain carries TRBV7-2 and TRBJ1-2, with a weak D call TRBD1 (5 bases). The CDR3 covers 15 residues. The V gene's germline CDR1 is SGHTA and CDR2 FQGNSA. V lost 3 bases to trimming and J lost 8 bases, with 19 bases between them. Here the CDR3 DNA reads TGTGCCAGCAGCTTCGGGGGTCAGGGCCTAAGCGGCTACACCTTC. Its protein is CASSFGGQGLSGYTF. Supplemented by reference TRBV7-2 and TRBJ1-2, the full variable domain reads GAGVSQSPSNKVTEKGKDVELRCDPISGHTALYWYRQSLGQGLEFLIYFQGNSAPDKSGLPSDRFSAERTGGSVSTLTIQRTQQEDSAVYLCASSFGGQGLSGYTFGSGTRLTVV.

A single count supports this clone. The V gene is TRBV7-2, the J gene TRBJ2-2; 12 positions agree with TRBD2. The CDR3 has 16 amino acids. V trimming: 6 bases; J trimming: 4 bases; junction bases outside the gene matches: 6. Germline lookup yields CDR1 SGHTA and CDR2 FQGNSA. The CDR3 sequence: CASRWTSGKGTGELFF. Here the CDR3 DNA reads TGTGCCAGCAGGTGGACTAGCGGGAAGGGCACCGGGGAGCTGTTTTTT.

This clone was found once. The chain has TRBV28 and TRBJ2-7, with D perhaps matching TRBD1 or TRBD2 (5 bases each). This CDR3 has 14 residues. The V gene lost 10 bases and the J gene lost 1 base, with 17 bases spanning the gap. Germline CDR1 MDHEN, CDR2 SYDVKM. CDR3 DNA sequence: TGTGCCACCGCCCCGGGACCGAAATCCTACGAGCAGTACTTC. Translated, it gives CATAPGPKSYEQYF. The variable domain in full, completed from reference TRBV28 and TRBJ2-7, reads DVKVTQSSRYLVKRTGEKVFLECVQDMDHENMFWYRQDPGLGLRLIYFSYDVKMKEKGDIPEGYSVSREKKERFSLILESASTNQTSMYLCATAPGPKSYEQYFGPGTRLTVT.

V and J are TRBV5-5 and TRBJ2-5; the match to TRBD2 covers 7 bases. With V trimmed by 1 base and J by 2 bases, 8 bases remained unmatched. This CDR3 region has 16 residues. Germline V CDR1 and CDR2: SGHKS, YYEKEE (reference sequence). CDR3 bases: TGTGCCAGCAGCTTGTATGGTAGCGGGTTGCAAGAGACCCAGTACTTC. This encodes CASSLYGSGLQETQYF.

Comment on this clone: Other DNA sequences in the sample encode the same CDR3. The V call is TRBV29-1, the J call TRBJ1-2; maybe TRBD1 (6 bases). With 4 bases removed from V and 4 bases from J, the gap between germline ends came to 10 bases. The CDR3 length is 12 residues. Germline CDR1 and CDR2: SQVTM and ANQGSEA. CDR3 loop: CSVVQGSYGYTF. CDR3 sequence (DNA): TGCAGCGTTGTTCAGGGGAGCTATGGCTACACCTTC.

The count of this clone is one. The CDR3 nucleotides are TGCAGCGCCCGAAAGACAGGGGACAATGAGCAGTTCTTC. This translates into CSARKTGDNEQFF. The chain joins TRBV29-1 to TRBJ2-1; 8 nucleotides match TRBD1. The CDR3 totals 13 residues. V lost 7 bases to trimming and J lost 5 bases; unmatched junction nucleotides: 7. Germline V gene sequence: CDR1 SQVTM, CDR2 ANQGSEA.

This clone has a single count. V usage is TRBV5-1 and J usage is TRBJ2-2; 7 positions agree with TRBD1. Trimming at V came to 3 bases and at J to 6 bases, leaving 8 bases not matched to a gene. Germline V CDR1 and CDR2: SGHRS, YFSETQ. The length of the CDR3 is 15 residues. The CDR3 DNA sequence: TGCGCCAGCAGCTGGGGACAGCTTGGCGCCGGGGAGCTGTTTTTT. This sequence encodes CASSWGQLGAGELFF. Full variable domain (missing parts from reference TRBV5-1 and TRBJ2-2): KAGVTQTPRYLIKTRGQQVTLSCSPISGHRSVSWYQQTPGQGLQFLFEYFSETQRNKGNFPGRFSGRQFSNSRSEMNVSTLELGDSALYLCASSWGQLGAGELFFGEGSRLTVL.

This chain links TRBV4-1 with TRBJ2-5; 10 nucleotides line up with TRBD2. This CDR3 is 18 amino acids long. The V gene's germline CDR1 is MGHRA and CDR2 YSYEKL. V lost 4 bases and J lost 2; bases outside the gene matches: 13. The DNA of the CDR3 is TGCGCCAGCAGCCCGTACCTATTAGCGGGAGGACGTCAAGAGACCCAGTACTTC. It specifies CASSPYLLAGGRQETQYF.

The CDR3 sequence: CASSLSTGGRGQPQHF. In DNA form, the CDR3 reads TGTGCCAGCAGTCTCTCGACAGGGGGAAGAGGGCAGCCCCAGCATTTT. The chain links TRBV28 to TRBJ1-5; TRBD1 matches at 9 bases. Losses at the gene ends were 5 bases for V and 7 bases for J; bases not matched to a gene: 12. This CDR3 region has 16 residues. CDR1 and CDR2 from the germline V gene are MDHEN and SYDVKM.

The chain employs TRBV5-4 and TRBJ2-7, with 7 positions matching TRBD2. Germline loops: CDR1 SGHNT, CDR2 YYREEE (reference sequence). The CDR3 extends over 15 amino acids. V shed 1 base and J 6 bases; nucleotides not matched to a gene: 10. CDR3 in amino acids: CASSLRLAREGEQYF. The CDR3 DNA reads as TGTGCCAGCAGCTTGAGACTAGCAAGGGAGGGCGAGCAGTACTTC.

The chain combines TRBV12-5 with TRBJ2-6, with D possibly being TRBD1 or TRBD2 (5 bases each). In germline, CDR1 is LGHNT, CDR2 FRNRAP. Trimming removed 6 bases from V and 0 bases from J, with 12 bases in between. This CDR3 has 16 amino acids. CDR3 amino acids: CASGPDGASGANVLTF. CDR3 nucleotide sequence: TGTGCTAGTGGCCCGGACGGGGCCTCTGGGGCCAACGTCCTGACTTTC.

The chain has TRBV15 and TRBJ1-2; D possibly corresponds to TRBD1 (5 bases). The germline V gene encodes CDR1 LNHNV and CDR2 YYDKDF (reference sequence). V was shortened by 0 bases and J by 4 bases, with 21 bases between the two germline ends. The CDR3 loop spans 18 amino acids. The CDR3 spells CATSRDTVSGHGFYGYTF. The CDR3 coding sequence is TGTGCCACCAGCAGAGATACGGTTAGCGGACACGGGTTCTATGGCTACACCTTC.

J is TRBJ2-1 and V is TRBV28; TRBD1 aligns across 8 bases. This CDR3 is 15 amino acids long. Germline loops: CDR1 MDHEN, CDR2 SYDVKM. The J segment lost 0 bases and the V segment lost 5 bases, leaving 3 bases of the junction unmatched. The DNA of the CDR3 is TGTGCCAGCAGTATCACAGGGGGCTCCTACAATGAGCAGTTCTTC. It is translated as CASSITGGSYNEQFF.

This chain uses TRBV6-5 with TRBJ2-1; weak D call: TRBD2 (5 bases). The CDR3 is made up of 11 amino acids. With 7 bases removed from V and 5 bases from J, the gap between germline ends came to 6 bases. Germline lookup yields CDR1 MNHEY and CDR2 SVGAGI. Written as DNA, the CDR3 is TGTGCCAGCACCGGGAACAATGAGCAGTTCTTC. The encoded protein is CASTGNNEQFF.

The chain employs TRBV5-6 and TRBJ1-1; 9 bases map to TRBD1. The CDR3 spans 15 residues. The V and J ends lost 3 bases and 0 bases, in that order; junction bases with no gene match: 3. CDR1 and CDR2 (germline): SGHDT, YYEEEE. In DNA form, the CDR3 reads TGTGCCAGCAGCTGGGGGACAGGGATGAACACTGAAGCTTTCTTT. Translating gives CASSWGTGMNTEAFF.

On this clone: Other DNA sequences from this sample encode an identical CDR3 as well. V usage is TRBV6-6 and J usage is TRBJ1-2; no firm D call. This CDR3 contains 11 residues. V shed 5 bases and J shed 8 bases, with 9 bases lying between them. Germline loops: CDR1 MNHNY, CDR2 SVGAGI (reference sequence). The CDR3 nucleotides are TGTGCCAGCAGTCCCGGTGGGGGCTACACCTTC. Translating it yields CASSPGGGYTF.

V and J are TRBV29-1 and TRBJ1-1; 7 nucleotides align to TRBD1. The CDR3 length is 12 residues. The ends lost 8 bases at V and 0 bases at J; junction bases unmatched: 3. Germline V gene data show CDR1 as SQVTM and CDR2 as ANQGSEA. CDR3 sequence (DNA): TGCAGCCCGACAGGGATGAACACTGAAGCTTTCTTT. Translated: CSPTGMNTEAFF.